This T cell receptor (beta chain) was observed in a study of T-cell memory formation after mild COVID-19. TCRdb used MiXCR to reprocess the 5' RACE reads, holding one entry per CDR3 protein. The table records roughly 610,000 distinct CDR3 sequences, around 15% of them present only once. Study-wide findings and caveats: Pre-infection memory showed some responding clones, and this suggested that cross-reactive memory joined.

This clonotype appeared a few times. The antigen is unknown. Germline V gene lookup returns CDR1 SEHNR and CDR2 FQNEAQ (reference sequence). Trimming stripped 1 base from V and 7 bases from J, with 14 bases between. The CDR3 consists of 15 residues. This chain links TRBV7-9 with TRBJ2-1; TRBD1 is a possible D gene (5 bases). The source is an adult woman who had mild COVID-19 (a few samples of this study predate the infection). Cell type and time point are not known. The specimen was PBMCs or a T cell subset sorted from them (not recorded which). The CDR3 DNA follows: TGTGCCAGCAGCTTAGAATGGGGCAATCGGAATGAGCAGTTCTTC. Translated, it gives CASSLEWGNRNEQFF.